Described below is a single TCR beta chain sequence and its context. As yet, its antigen is unknown. It is likely a read error, because the conserved phenylalanine at the end of the CDR3 is missing. The CDR3 loop spans 17 amino acids. The germline V and J ends were trimmed by 5 bases and 5 bases, with 22 bases remaining between them. CDR1 is SGHNT, CDR2 YENEEA, per germline. The data stem from a study of read filtering for tumor transcriptome and immune sequencing. Study information: The cohort had about 16 men and approximately 13 women aged about 45 to 90, mean approximately 66 years. Revised staging placed roughly 8 patients in R-ISS I, about 17 in II, more than 5 in III.

Study-level findings and limits: Compared with RNA-seq, IR-seq gave much higher clonotype depth and reliability.

This library used approximately 0.4 ug RNA and molecular barcoded adaptors spanning alpha/delta and beta/gamma chains. TCRdb reprocessed the reads via MiXCR and lists one record per CDR3 protein. The profile covers about 57,000 distinct CDR3 sequences, with less than 25% appearing a single time and 15% to 20% taken by the ten largest. The receptor comes from a donor at least 40 years old with multiple myeloma. Sequencing was done on a sample of a population of CD138-negative cells sorted from bone marrow. The genes are TRBV11-3 and TRBJ2-1; TRBD2 is a possible D gene (5 bases). The CDR3: CASSHSRVLAPHNEQFS. DNA of the CDR3: TGTGCCAGCAGCCACTCTCGGGTGCTAGCCCCCCACAATGAGCAGTTCTCC.